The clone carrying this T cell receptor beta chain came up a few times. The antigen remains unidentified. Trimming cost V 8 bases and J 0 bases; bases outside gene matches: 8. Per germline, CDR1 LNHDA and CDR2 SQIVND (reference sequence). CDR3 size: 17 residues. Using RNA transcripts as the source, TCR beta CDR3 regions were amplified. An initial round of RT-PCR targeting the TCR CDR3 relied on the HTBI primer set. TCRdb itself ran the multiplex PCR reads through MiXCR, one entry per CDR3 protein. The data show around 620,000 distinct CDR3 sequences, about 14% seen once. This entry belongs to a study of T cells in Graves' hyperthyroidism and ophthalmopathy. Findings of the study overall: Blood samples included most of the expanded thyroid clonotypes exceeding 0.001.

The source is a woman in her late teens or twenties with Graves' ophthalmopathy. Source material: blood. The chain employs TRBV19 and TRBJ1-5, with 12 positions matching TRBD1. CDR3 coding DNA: TGTGCCAGTTCCGGGACAGGGGGCGTTTTTAGCAATCAGCCCCAGCATTTT. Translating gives CASSGTGGVFSNQPQHF.